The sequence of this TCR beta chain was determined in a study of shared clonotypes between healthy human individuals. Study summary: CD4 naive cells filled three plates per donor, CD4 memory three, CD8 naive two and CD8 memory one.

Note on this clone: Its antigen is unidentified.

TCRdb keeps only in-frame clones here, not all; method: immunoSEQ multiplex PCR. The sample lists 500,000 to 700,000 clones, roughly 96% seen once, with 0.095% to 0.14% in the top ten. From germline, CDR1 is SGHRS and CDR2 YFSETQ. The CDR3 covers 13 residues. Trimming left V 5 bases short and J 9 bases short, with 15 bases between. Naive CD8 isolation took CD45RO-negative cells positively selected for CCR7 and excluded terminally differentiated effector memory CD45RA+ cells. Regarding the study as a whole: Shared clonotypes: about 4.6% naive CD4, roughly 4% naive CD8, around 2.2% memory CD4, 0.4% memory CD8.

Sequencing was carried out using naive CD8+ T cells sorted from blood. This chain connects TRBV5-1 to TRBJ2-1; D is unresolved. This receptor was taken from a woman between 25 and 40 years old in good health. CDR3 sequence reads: CASREALAGEQFF. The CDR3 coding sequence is TGCGCCAGCAGGGAAGCATTAGCAGGTGAGCAGTTCTTC. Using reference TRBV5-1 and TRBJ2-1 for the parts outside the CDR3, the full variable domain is KAGVTQTPRYLIKTRGQQVTLSCSPISGHRSVSWYQQTPGQGLQFLFEYFSETQRNKGNFPGRFSGRQFSNSRSEMNVSTLELGDSALYLCASREALAGEQFFGPGTRLTVL.